This TCR beta chain stems from a study of control samples from healthy donors and cancer patients. The data were produced by immunoSEQ multiplex PCR, yet TCRdb's version contains in-frame clones alone and is incomplete. The data show about 75,000 clones, around 84% seen once. The sample was blood. The clonotype was recovered from a man aged 50 or older in good health.

CDR3 nucleotides: TGTGCCAGTAGTCCCCGGGACCAAACAAATGAGCAGTTCTTC. Translating it yields CASSPRDQTNEQFF. This chain connects TRBV19 to TRBJ2-1; D possibly uses TRBD1 or TRBD2 (5 bases each). Germline CDR1 reads LNHDA; CDR2 reads SQIVND (reference sequence). CDR3 length: 14 residues. V was shortened by 5 bases and J by 7 bases, with 15 bases between the two germline ends.